These T cell receptor beta chains were read from a single sample in a study of neurological immune-mediated disorders. TCRdb reanalysed the 5' RACE reads using MiXCR and keeps one entry per CDR3 protein. This sample has tens of thousands of distinct CDR3 sequences; 10% occur once, and the top ten carry 1.5% to 2%. The sample consisted of PBMCs. All receptors come from a woman in her forties in good health. CDR3s include the opening cysteine and the closing phenylalanine or tryptophan. A D gene is named only where the DNA matches it firmly.

CDR3aa: CASRTWTRGFGDNEQFF
v_gene: TRBV6-2/TRBV6-3
j_gene: TRBJ2-1
d_gene: TRBD1
len: 17

CDR3aa: CSAQGADQPQHF
v_gene: TRBV29-1
j_gene: TRBJ1-5
d_gene: TRBD1
len: 12

CDR3aa: CSARYSNSNQPQHF
v_gene: TRBV20-1
j_gene: TRBJ1-5
d_gene: -
len: 14

CDR3aa: CASSHGQGARGYTF
v_gene: TRBV5-1
j_gene: TRBJ1-2
d_gene: TRBD1
len: 14

CDR3aa: CASSFHRGDEQYF
v_gene: TRBV7-2
j_gene: TRBJ2-7
d_gene: -
len: 13

CDR3aa: CASSPPSRPDNEQFF
v_gene: TRBV18
j_gene: TRBJ2-1
d_gene: -
len: 15

CDR3aa: CASSLTAGTQYF
v_gene: TRBV3-1
j_gene: TRBJ2-5
d_gene: -
len: 12

CDR3aa: CSVGAAGTSTEAFF
v_gene: TRBV29-1
j_gene: TRBJ1-1
d_gene: -
len: 14

CDR3aa: CASSQGVTGHTEAFF
v_gene: TRBV3-1
j_gene: TRBJ1-1
d_gene: -
len: 15

CDR3aa: CASSLGEQGRETQYF
v_gene: TRBV11-2
j_gene: TRBJ2-5
d_gene: -
len: 15

CDR3aa: CASSASGANVLTF
v_gene: TRBV7-3
j_gene: TRBJ2-6
d_gene: -
len: 13

CDR3aa: CASSPHAGAPTDTEAFF
v_gene: TRBV9
j_gene: TRBJ1-1
d_gene: -
len: 17

CDR3aa: CSARGPGGFTSGEQYF
v_gene: TRBV20-1
j_gene: TRBJ2-7
d_gene: -
len: 16

CDR3aa: CASSEASSGTNVLTF
v_gene: TRBV6-1
j_gene: TRBJ2-6
d_gene: -
len: 15

CDR3aa: CSARETLNTEAFF
v_gene: TRBV20-1
j_gene: TRBJ1-1
d_gene: -
len: 13

CDR3aa: CASSLGGGLGSQFANYGYTF
v_gene: TRBV5-1
j_gene: TRBJ1-2
d_gene: -
len: 20

CDR3aa: CASSQGPNSFTDTQYF
v_gene: TRBV4-3
j_gene: TRBJ2-3
d_gene: -
len: 16

CDR3aa: CASSLWGAQETQYF
v_gene: TRBV12-3/TRBV12-4
j_gene: TRBJ2-5
d_gene: -
len: 14

CDR3aa: CASSQEGGTGLTDTQYF
v_gene: TRBV4-1
j_gene: TRBJ2-3
d_gene: TRBD1
len: 17

CDR3aa: CASSPNFPSSLEQYF
v_gene: TRBV6-5
j_gene: TRBJ2-7
d_gene: -
len: 15

CDR3aa: CASSVGAGGRNTGELFF
v_gene: TRBV9
j_gene: TRBJ2-2
d_gene: TRBD2
len: 17

CDR3aa: CASSSRTGVSYEQYF
v_gene: TRBV12-3/TRBV12-4
j_gene: TRBJ2-7
d_gene: TRBD1
len: 15

CDR3aa: CSALRGDALYTQYF
v_gene: TRBV20-1
j_gene: TRBJ2-3
d_gene: TRBD2
len: 14

CDR3aa: CASSQDLGANEQFF
v_gene: TRBV4-3
j_gene: TRBJ2-1
d_gene: -
len: 14

CDR3aa: CASSAGTARNTEAFF
v_gene: TRBV3-1
j_gene: TRBJ1-1
d_gene: TRBD1
len: 15

CDR3aa: CSVERPNSYEQYF
v_gene: TRBV29-1
j_gene: TRBJ2-7
d_gene: -
len: 13

CDR3aa: CASRLGLAPYNEQFF
v_gene: TRBV2
j_gene: TRBJ2-1
d_gene: TRBD2
len: 15

CDR3aa: CSASRGVSTDTQYF
v_gene: TRBV20-1
j_gene: TRBJ2-3
d_gene: -
len: 14

CDR3aa: CASSLVGPGYEQYF
v_gene: TRBV5-1
j_gene: TRBJ2-7
d_gene: -
len: 14

CDR3aa: CATRGPGQSNTEAFF
v_gene: TRBV24-1
j_gene: TRBJ1-1
d_gene: TRBD1
len: 15

CDR3aa: CASKTHGGGNEQFF
v_gene: TRBV12-3/TRBV12-4
j_gene: TRBJ2-1
d_gene: TRBD2
len: 14

CDR3aa: CASRTGRGSPLHF
v_gene: TRBV27
j_gene: TRBJ1-6
d_gene: -
len: 13

CDR3aa: CASSTTRTGPETQYF
v_gene: TRBV5-1
j_gene: TRBJ2-5
d_gene: TRBD1
len: 15

CDR3aa: CASSSLDRLQLGEQYF
v_gene: TRBV12-3/TRBV12-4
j_gene: TRBJ2-7
d_gene: -
len: 16

CDR3aa: CASRNLGDGYTF
v_gene: TRBV6-1
j_gene: TRBJ1-2
d_gene: -
len: 12

CDR3aa: CSAVWGARLFTEAFF
v_gene: TRBV20-1
j_gene: TRBJ1-1
d_gene: -
len: 15

CDR3aa: CATSVTSGGYGYTF
v_gene: TRBV24-1
j_gene: TRBJ1-2
d_gene: -
len: 14

CDR3aa: CSARDFYMAEAFF
v_gene: TRBV20-1
j_gene: TRBJ1-1
d_gene: -
len: 13

CDR3aa: CASSEGAAPPIERGTEAFF
v_gene: TRBV2
j_gene: TRBJ1-1
d_gene: -
len: 19

CDR3aa: CASSPPTGTGLAKNIQYF
v_gene: TRBV12-3/TRBV12-4
j_gene: TRBJ2-4
d_gene: TRBD1
len: 18

CDR3aa: CASSLQGRGSPLHF
v_gene: TRBV5-5
j_gene: TRBJ1-6
d_gene: -
len: 14

CDR3aa: CASSFGGTSEAFF
v_gene: TRBV5-1
j_gene: TRBJ1-1
d_gene: -
len: 13

CDR3aa: CASSPWGTGLYEQYF
v_gene: TRBV12-3/TRBV12-4
j_gene: TRBJ2-7
d_gene: TRBD1
len: 15

CDR3aa: CASSQDWGQITATEAFF
v_gene: TRBV4-3
j_gene: TRBJ1-1
d_gene: TRBD1
len: 17

CDR3aa: CASRSGGAGYTF
v_gene: TRBV12-3/TRBV12-4
j_gene: TRBJ1-2
d_gene: -
len: 12

CDR3aa: CASSLPRLRDGNYGYTF
v_gene: TRBV5-6
j_gene: TRBJ1-2
d_gene: -
len: 17

CDR3aa: CASSQGIRGYEQYF
v_gene: TRBV4-1
j_gene: TRBJ2-7
d_gene: -
len: 14

CDR3aa: CASSLEGDRTEAFF
v_gene: TRBV11-3
j_gene: TRBJ1-1
d_gene: -
len: 14

CDR3aa: CASISGRKETQYF
v_gene: TRBV25-1
j_gene: TRBJ2-5
d_gene: TRBD2
len: 13

CDR3aa: CASRDGGDHPYGYTF
v_gene: TRBV5-1
j_gene: TRBJ1-2
d_gene: -
len: 15

CDR3aa: CSARGKAPGDTGELFF
v_gene: TRBV20-1
j_gene: TRBJ2-2
d_gene: -
len: 16